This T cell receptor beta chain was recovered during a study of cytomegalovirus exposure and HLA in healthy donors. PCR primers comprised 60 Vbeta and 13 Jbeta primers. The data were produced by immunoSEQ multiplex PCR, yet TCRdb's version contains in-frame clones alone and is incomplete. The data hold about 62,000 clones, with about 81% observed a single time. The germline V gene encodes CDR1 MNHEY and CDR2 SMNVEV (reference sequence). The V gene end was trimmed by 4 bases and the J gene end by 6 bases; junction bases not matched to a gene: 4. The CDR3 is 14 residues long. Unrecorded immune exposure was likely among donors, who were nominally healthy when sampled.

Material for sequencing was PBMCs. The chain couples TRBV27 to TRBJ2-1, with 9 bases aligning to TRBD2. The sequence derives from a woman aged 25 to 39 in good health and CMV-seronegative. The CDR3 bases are TGTGCCAGCAGTTACCGCGGGAGGGCCAATGAGCAGTTCTTC. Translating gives CASSYRGRANEQFF.